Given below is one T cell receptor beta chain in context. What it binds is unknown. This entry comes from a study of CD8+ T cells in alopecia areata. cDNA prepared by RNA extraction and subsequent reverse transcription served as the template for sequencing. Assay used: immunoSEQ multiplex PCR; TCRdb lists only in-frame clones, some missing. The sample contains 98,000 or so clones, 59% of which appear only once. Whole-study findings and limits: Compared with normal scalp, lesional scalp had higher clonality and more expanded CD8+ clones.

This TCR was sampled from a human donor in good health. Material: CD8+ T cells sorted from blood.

CDR3 coding DNA: TGTGCCAGCTCACCCCTCGGGCCCGAGCAGTTCTTC. Amino acid sequence: CASSPLGPEQFF. This rearrangement joins TRBV18 to TRBJ2-1; D not resolved. Germline loops: CDR1 KGHSH, CDR2 LQKENI. This CDR3 is built from 12 residues. V was clipped by 3 bases and J by 10 bases, with 10 bases between them.